The 10 T cell receptor beta chains listed next were all sequenced from one sample in a study of cytomegalovirus exposure and HLA in healthy donors. PCR employed 60 Vbeta and 13 Jbeta primers. This table comes from immunoSEQ multiplex PCR, and its TCRdb copy is limited to in-frame clones, with some not included. The table records roughly 150,000 clones, over 60% of them present only once. Sequencing was carried out using PBMCs. These receptors all stem from a male donor in good health and CMV-seronegative.

This chain uses TRBV29-1 with TRBJ1-1, with unresolved D. Germline loops: CDR1 SQVTM, CDR2 ANQGSEA. The CDR3 extends over 13 amino acids. V dropped 5 bases and J dropped 4 bases, with 14 bases sitting between them. CDR3 in amino acids: CSVRKGDGTEAFF. As DNA, the CDR3 is TGCAGCGTTCGAAAAGGAGATGGCACTGAAGCTTTCTTT. Together with reference TRBV29-1 and TRBJ1-1, the CDR3 gives the full variable domain: SAVISQKPSRDICQRGTSLTIQCQVDSQVTMMFWYRQQPGQSLTLIATANQGSEATYESGFVIDKFPISRPNLTFSTLTVSNMSPEDSSIYLCSVRKGDGTEAFFGQGTRLTVV.

V usage is TRBV29-1 and J usage is TRBJ1-2; 9 bases are a match to TRBD1. With 6 bases clipped from V and 3 bases from J, the junction kept 2 bases outside the gene matches. The V gene's germline CDR1 is SQVTM and CDR2 ANQGSEA. The CDR3 runs 12 residues. The CDR3 region has the DNA TGCAGCGTCAGACAGGGGGACTATGGCTACACCTTC. It specifies CSVRQGDYGYTF.

This clone has just one count. Different DNA sequences within this sample yield the same CDR3. This chain links TRBV7-2 with TRBJ2-7, with 10 bases matching TRBD2. The V and J ends lost 2 bases and 2 bases, in that order; junction bases with no gene match: 3. The CDR3 extends over 15 amino acids. CDR1 and CDR2 (germline): SGHTA, FQGNSA. CDR3 amino acids: CASSLRTSGPYEQYF. The CDR3 nucleotides are TGTGCCAGCAGCTTAAGGACTAGCGGTCCCTACGAGCAGTACTTC.

The chain is built from TRBV7-8 and TRBJ1-5; TRBD1 might be the D (5 bases). V lost 4 bases and J 5 bases, leaving 12 bases between the germline ends. The germline V gene encodes CDR1 SGHVS and CDR2 FQNEAQ. The CDR3 spans 14 residues. In DNA form, the CDR3 reads TGTGCCAGCAGCTCTGGGACTTGGGATCAGCCCCAGCATTTT. This gives the protein CASSSGTWDQPQHF. The complete variable domain, with remaining parts taken from reference TRBV7-8 and TRBJ1-5, reads GAGVSQSPRYKVAKRGQDVALRCDPISGHVSLFWYQQALGQGPEFLTYFQNEAQLDKSGLPSDRFFAERPEGSVSTLKIQRTQQEDSAVYLCASSSGTWDQPQHFGDGTRLSIL.

The chain recombines TRBV19 with TRBJ1-6, with 10 bases fitting TRBD1. The V gene's germline CDR1 is LNHDA and CDR2 SQIVND (reference sequence). The CDR3 has 15 residues. Trimming at V came to 7 bases and at J to 10 bases, leaving 10 bases not matched to a gene. This CDR3 is CASTTGDRGYSPLHF. CDR3 sequence (DNA): TGTGCCAGTACAACCGGGGACAGGGGATACTCACCCCTCCACTTT.

The chain joins TRBV27 to TRBJ2-1; 7 bases agree with TRBD2. V shed 0 bases and J 5 bases; nucleotides not matched to a gene: 4. Germline CDR1 is MNHEY and CDR2 is SMNVEV (reference sequence). The CDR3 is 15 residues long. The CDR3 protein is CASSLSSSGHNEQFF. In DNA form, the CDR3 reads TGTGCCAGCAGTTTATCGTCTAGCGGTCACAATGAGCAGTTCTTC.

This clone occurred a few times. The chain carries TRBV2 and TRBJ2-7; a possible D gene is TRBD1 (7 bases). V lost 3 bases and J lost 3, with 12 bases in between. The CDR3 loop spans 14 amino acids. Germline loops: CDR1 SNHLY, CDR2 FYNNEI. CDR3 bases: TGTGCCAGCAGTGAGGGCAGGGGGGTCTACGAGCAGTACTTC. Translation gives CASSEGRGVYEQYF.

The chain uses TRBV7-2 and TRBJ1-2; D perhaps matches TRBD1 (5 bases). Looked up from germline, CDR1 is SGHTA and CDR2 is FQGNSA. The CDR3 covers 13 residues. V lost 4 bases and J lost 4, with 10 bases in between. The CDR3 protein is CASSSSGGYGYTF. CDR3 DNA: TGTGCCAGCAGCTCGTCGGGGGGCTATGGCTACACCTTC.

The chain links TRBV2 to TRBJ1-2; 8 positions agree with TRBD1. Germline values: CDR1 SNHLY, CDR2 FYNNEI. Trimming took 4 bases from V and 7 from J; bases not matched to a gene: 5. The CDR3 extends over 13 amino acids. CDR3 DNA: TGTGCCAGCAGTGGGACAGGGTCCGCTGGCTACACCTTC. Amino acid sequence: CASSGTGSAGYTF.

The J gene is TRBJ1-1, the V gene TRBV11-2; 7 bases are a match to TRBD1. CDR1 is SGHAT and CDR2 is FQNNGV in the germline V gene. The CDR3 is 15 amino acids. The trim removed 7 bases at V and 2 bases at J, leaving 10 bases unmatched. CDR3: CASTLRQGPNTEAFF. In DNA, the CDR3 is TGTGCCAGCACCCTACGACAGGGCCCAAACACTGAAGCTTTCTTT.